The clone carrying this TCR beta chain came up once. The data are from a study of cytomegalovirus exposure and HLA in healthy donors. The CDR3 contains 13 residues. V was cut by 4 bases and J by 2 bases, with 7 bases left in between. The V gene's germline CDR1 is LNHDA and CDR2 SQIVND (reference sequence). Use of 60 Vbeta and 13 Jbeta primers characterized the PCR. Here immunoSEQ multiplex PCR was the method, and the copy in TCRdb shows in-frame clones only, minus some. This sample has more than 80,000 clones, with around 85% found just once. Sequencing used PBMCs. This chain links TRBV19 with TRBJ2-3; D gene unclear. This receptor was identified in a man in his 60s in good health and CMV-seronegative. CDR3 coding DNA: TGTGCCAGTAGTACCTCCCTCACAGATACGCAGTATTTT. This gives the protein CASSTSLTDTQYF.